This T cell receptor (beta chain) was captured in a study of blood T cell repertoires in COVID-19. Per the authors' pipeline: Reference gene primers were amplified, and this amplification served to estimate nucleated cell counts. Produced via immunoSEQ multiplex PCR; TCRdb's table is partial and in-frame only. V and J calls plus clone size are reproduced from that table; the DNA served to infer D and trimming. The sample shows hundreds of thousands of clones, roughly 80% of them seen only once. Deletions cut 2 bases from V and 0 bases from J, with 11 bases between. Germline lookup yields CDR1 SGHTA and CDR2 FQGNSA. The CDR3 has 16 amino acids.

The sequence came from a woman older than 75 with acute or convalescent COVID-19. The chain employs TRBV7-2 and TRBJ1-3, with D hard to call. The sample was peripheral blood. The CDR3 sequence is CASSLMGPRSGNTIYF. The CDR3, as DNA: TGTGCCAGCAGCTTAATGGGCCCCCGCTCTGGAAACACCATATATTTT. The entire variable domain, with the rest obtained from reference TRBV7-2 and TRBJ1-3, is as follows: GAGVSQSPSNKVTEKGKDVELRCDPISGHTALYWYRQSLGQGLEFLIYFQGNSAPDKSGLPSDRFSAERTGGSVSTLTIQRTQQEDSAVYLCASSLMGPRSGNTIYFGEGSWLTVV.